This TCR beta chain came from a study of T cells expressing NK-cell markers. Whole-study findings and limits: Six donors carried dominant NKG2C+ clonotypes that made up about 1.0-7.0% of their CD8+ T cells.

For each CDR3 protein, TCRdb gives one entry from its re-call of the 5' RACE reads, without DNA. Reported are approximately 440,000 distinct CDR3 sequences; the ten largest clones contain under 1.5%. As regards this clonotype: Its antigen is as yet unknown.

Germline CDR1 SNHLY, CDR2 FYNNEI. The CDR3 has 15 amino acids. V is TRBV2 and J is TRBJ1-3. The sequenced material came from blood T cells: a sorted CD56 or NKG2C T cell subset, CD4+ or CD8+ T cells, or bulk PBMC T cells (not recorded which). This sequence was found in a woman between 45 and 60 years old in good health. The CDR3 spells CASSEARYSENTIYF.